This is a list of T cell receptor beta chains from one sample in a study of blood T cell repertoires in COVID-19. Sequencing used immunoSEQ multiplex PCR; TCRdb keeps in-frame clones, though not all of them. This table holds tens of thousands of clones, 86% found once. Sequenced input: peripheral blood. These receptor sequences come from a woman aged 80 or over with acute or convalescent COVID-19. CDR3s include the opening cysteine and the closing phenylalanine or tryptophan. The order of the fields is J gene, clone size, D gene, V gene, CDR3 protein, CDR3 DNA. A D gene is named only where the DNA matches it firmly. Clone size is given for some rows only: seen once, a few or many times, or a class if the clone is expanded.

J: TRBJ2-4; size: .; D: .; V: TRBV5-4; CDR3: CASSLEGVKNIQYF; DNA: TGTGCCAGCAGCTTGGAAGGAGTGAAAAACATTCAGTACTTC
J: TRBJ2-2; size: .; D: TRBD1; V: TRBV9; CDR3: CASSMTGGAAGELFF; DNA: TGTGCCAGCAGCATGACAGGGGGCGCGGCCGGGGAGCTGTTTTTT
J: TRBJ1-5; size: .; D: TRBD1; V: TRBV19; CDR3: CASSMGQGMQPQHF; DNA: TGTGCCAGTAGTATGGGACAGGGTATGCAGCCCCAGCATTTT
J: TRBJ1-2; size: few; D: .; V: TRBV19; CDR3: CASIRDKAYGYTF; DNA: TGTGCCAGTATCCGGGACAAAGCCTATGGCTACACCTTC
J: TRBJ1-4; size: .; D: TRBD1; V: TRBV5-8; CDR3: CASSYPRQGASTNEKLFF; DNA: TGTGCCAGCAGCTATCCCCGACAGGGGGCCTCTACTAATGAAAAACTGTTTTTT
J: TRBJ2-1; size: .; D: .; V: TRBV15; CDR3: CATSLDGWMNEQFF; DNA: TGTGCCACCAGTCTAGACGGGTGGATGAATGAGCAGTTCTTC
J: TRBJ2-1; size: .; D: .; V: TRBV5-6; CDR3: CASSRAWYNEQFF; DNA: TGTGCCAGCAGCCGAGCGTGGTACAATGAGCAGTTCTTC
J: TRBJ2-1; size: .; D: TRBD2; V: TRBV4-1; CDR3: CASSQAGGVNEQFF; DNA: TGCGCCAGCAGCCAAGCGGGAGGGGTCAATGAGCAGTTCTTC
J: TRBJ1-2; size: .; D: TRBD1; V: TRBV15; CDR3: CATSRQGAGYGYTF; DNA: TGTGCCACCAGCAGGCAGGGGGCTGGCTATGGCTACACCTTC
J: TRBJ1-2; size: .; D: TRBD1; V: TRBV6-4; CDR3: CASSGSGTGVNVAF; DNA: TGTGCCAGCAGTGGCTCCGGGACAGGGGTTAACGTCGCCTTC
J: TRBJ1-5; size: .; D: .; V: TRBV3-1/TRBV3-2; CDR3: CASSQVPGNQPQHF; DNA: TGTGCCAGCAGCCAAGTGCCAGGCAATCAGCCCCAGCATTTT
J: TRBJ1-1; size: .; D: .; V: TRBV15; CDR3: CATSRNNMNTEAFF; DNA: TGTGCCACCAGCAGGAACAACATGAACACTGAAGCTTTCTTT
J: TRBJ1-6; size: .; D: .; V: TRBV19; CDR3: CASNLGGLRNSPLHF; DNA: TGTGCCAGTAACCTCGGAGGGCTGAGAAATTCACCCCTCCACTTT
J: TRBJ2-1; size: .; D: .; V: TRBV12-3/TRBV12-4; CDR3: CASSHRPSEQFF; DNA: TGTGCCAGCAGCCATCGTCCGAGTGAGCAGTTCTTC
J: TRBJ1-5; size: .; D: .; V: TRBV19; CDR3: CASSPGYRYEQPQHF; DNA: TGTGCCAGTAGCCCAGGGTACAGGTACGAACAGCCCCAGCATTTT
J: TRBJ2-1; size: .; D: .; V: TRBV7-7; CDR3: CASSSWTDNEQFF; DNA: TGTGCTAGCAGCTCCTGGACAGACAATGAGCAGTTCTTC
J: TRBJ1-2; size: .; D: .; V: TRBV5-1; CDR3: CASSLGAGVSYGYTF; DNA: TGCGCCAGCAGCTTGGGGGCAGGGGTTAGCTATGGCTACACCTTC
J: TRBJ1-4; size: few; D: .; V: TRBV6-6; CDR3: CASKDTRAFNEKLFF; DNA: TGTGCCAGCAAAGACACGCGAGCCTTTAATGAAAAACTGTTTTTT
J: TRBJ2-1; size: .; D: TRBD2; V: TRBV5-4; CDR3: CASSLELAGAYNEQFF; DNA: TGTGCCAGCAGCTTGGAACTAGCGGGGGCCTACAATGAGCAGTTCTTC
J: TRBJ1-1; size: .; D: .; V: TRBV7-8; CDR3: CASSQNRVWNEAFF; DNA: TGTGCCAGCAGCCAGAACAGGGTCTGGAATGAAGCTTTCTTT
J: TRBJ2-3; size: once; D: TRBD2; V: TRBV19; CDR3: CASSPLAGGRTDTQYF; DNA: TGTGCCAGTAGTCCTCTAGCGGGGGGCCGCACAGATACGCAGTATTTT
J: TRBJ1-5; size: .; D: TRBD1; V: TRBV19; CDR3: CASSKGTGYSNQPQHF; DNA: TGTGCCAGTAGTAAAGGGACAGGTTATAGCAATCAGCCCCAGCATTTT
J: TRBJ2-7; size: .; D: .; V: TRBV29-1; CDR3: CSVGGAAYEQYF; DNA: TGCAGCGTTGGCGGGGCCGCCTACGAGCAGTACTTC
J: TRBJ1-3; size: .; D: .; V: TRBV10-3; CDR3: CASKEEGSGNTIYF; DNA: TGTGCCAGCAAAGAAGAGGGCTCTGGAAACACCATATATTTT
J: TRBJ2-5; size: once; D: TRBD1; V: TRBV5-1; CDR3: CASSPGVGSTGEETQYF; DNA: TGCGCCAGCAGTCCTGGCGTGGGGTCGACAGGGGAGGAGACCCAGTACTTC
J: TRBJ2-7; size: .; D: TRBD1; V: TRBV5-1; CDR3: CASRPGTGIPYEQYF; DNA: TGCGCCAGCAGGCCTGGGACAGGGATACCCTACGAGCAGTACTTC
J: TRBJ1-1; size: .; D: TRBD1; V: TRBV9; CDR3: CASSAPGQGRAFF; DNA: TGTGCCAGCAGCGCGCCGGGACAGGGGCGAGCTTTCTTT
J: TRBJ1-6; size: .; D: TRBD1; V: TRBV5-1; CDR3: CASSEGQGGSPLHF; DNA: TGCGCCAGCAGCGAGGGACAGGGTGGTTCACCCCTCCACTTT
J: TRBJ1-4; size: .; D: .; V: TRBV6-1; CDR3: CASSVQGAVTNEKLFF; DNA: TGTGCCAGCAGTGTGCAAGGGGCGGTAACTAATGAAAAACTGTTTTTT
J: TRBJ2-1; size: once; D: TRBD2; V: TRBV3-1/TRBV3-2; CDR3: CASSPGVAGPNNEQFF; DNA: TGTGCCAGCAGCCCCGGGGTAGCGGGCCCTAACAATGAGCAGTTCTTC
J: TRBJ2-1; size: .; D: TRBD1; V: TRBV9; CDR3: CASSVDIGDRQFF; DNA: TGTGCCAGCAGCGTAGATATCGGGGACAGGCAGTTCTTC
J: TRBJ1-1; size: .; D: TRBD1; V: TRBV6-6; CDR3: CASSGTGRTEAFF; DNA: TGTGCCAGCAGTGGGACAGGGCGGACTGAAGCTTTCTTT
J: TRBJ1-2; size: .; D: TRBD1; V: TRBV7-2; CDR3: CASSSRTGDGYTF; DNA: TGTGCCAGCAGCTCCCGGACAGGGGATGGCTACACCTTC